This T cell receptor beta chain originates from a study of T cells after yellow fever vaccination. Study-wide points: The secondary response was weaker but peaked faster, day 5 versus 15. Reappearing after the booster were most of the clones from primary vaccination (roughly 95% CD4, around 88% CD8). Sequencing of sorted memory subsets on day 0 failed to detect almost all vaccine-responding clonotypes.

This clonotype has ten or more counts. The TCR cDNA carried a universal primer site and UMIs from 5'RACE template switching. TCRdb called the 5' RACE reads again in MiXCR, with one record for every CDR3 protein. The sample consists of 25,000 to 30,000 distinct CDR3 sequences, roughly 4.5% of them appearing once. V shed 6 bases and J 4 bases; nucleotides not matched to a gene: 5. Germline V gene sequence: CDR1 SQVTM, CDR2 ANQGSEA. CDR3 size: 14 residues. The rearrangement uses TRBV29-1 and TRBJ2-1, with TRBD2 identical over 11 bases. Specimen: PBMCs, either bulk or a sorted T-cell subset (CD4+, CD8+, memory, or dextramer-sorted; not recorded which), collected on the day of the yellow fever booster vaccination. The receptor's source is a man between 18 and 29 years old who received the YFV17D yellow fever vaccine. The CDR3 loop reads CSVDASGGYNEQFF. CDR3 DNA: TGCAGCGTGGACGCTAGCGGGGGGTACAATGAGCAGTTCTTC.